One sample yielded the 8 T cell receptor beta chains listed below, sequenced in a study of T-cell memory formation after mild COVID-19. TCRdb reanalysed the 5' RACE reads using MiXCR and keeps one entry per CDR3 protein. The table shows 120,000 or so distinct CDR3 sequences, with approximately 15% occurring only once. The sample consisted of PBMCs or a T cell subset sorted from them (not recorded which). Receptors were obtained from a man aged 18 to 30 who had mild COVID-19 (a few samples of this study predate the infection). Cell type and time point are not known.

This clonotype showed up just a few times. J is TRBJ1-6 and V is TRBV27, with D perhaps matching TRBD1 (5 bases). Germline CDR1 MNHEY, CDR2 SMNVEV (reference sequence). The CDR3 is 14 residues long. The V gene lost 8 bases and the J gene lost 10 bases, with 18 bases spanning the gap. The CDR3 DNA follows: TGTGCCAGCGGCTCAAAAGGACACGGGTCACCCCTCCACTTT. It translates to CASGSKGHGSPLHF.

V and J are TRBV4-3 and TRBJ1-1; D gene uncertain. V lost 0 bases and J lost 1, with 9 bases in between. Germline-derived CDR1 and CDR2 are LGHNA and YSLEER. The CDR3 runs 15 residues. As DNA, the CDR3 is TGCGCCAGCAGCCAAGATTCGGGGAAGAACACTGAAGCTTTCTTT. Translating gives CASSQDSGKNTEAFF.

Ten or more counts support this clonotype. The rearrangement joins TRBV7-2 to TRBJ2-6; D unresolved. Trimming cost V 1 base and J 1 base, with 5 bases left between them. Germline V gives CDR1 SGHTA, CDR2 FQGNSA. CDR3 length: 15 amino acids. As DNA, the CDR3 is TGTGCCAGCAGCTTAGGAGGTTCTGGGGCCAACGTCCTGACTTTC. Its protein product is CASSLGGSGANVLTF.

This clonotype was counted only a few times. Written as DNA, the CDR3 is TGCAGTGCCTCGGGGAGACTAGCGAGCACAGATACGCAGTATTTT. Its protein product is CSASGRLASTDTQYF. V is TRBV20-1 and J is TRBJ2-3; 8 nucleotides line up with TRBD2. The V gene's germline CDR1 is DFQATT and CDR2 SNEGSKA (reference sequence). V shed 6 bases and J 0 bases; nucleotides not matched to a gene: 8. CDR3 length: 15 residues.

The gene calls are TRBV5-5 and TRBJ2-1; 8 bases are a match to TRBD2. There are 15 residues in the CDR3. Germline loops: CDR1 SGHKS, CDR2 YYEKEE (reference sequence). Trimming took 5 bases from V and 4 from J; bases not matched to a gene: 8. Written as DNA, the CDR3 is TGTGCCAGCAGACTCGCGGGGGGACGGTACAATGAGCAGTTCTTC. Protein product: CASRLAGGRYNEQFF. The full variable domain, in which reference TRBV5-5 and TRBJ2-1 provide the parts outside the CDR3, is DAGVTQSPTHLIKTRGQQVTLRCSPISGHKSVSWYQQVLGQGPQFIFQYYEKEERGRGNFPDRFSARQFPNYSSELNVNALLLGDSALYLCASRLAGGRYNEQFFGPGTRLTVL.

J is TRBJ2-3 and V is TRBV20-1; D might be TRBD1 (6 bases). This CDR3 spans 14 amino acids. Germline CDR1 and CDR2: DFQATT and SNEGSKA (reference sequence). V lost 2 bases and J 4 bases, leaving 13 bases between the germline ends. The CDR3 bases are TGCAGTGCTAGATCGGGGACAAAACCAGATACGCAGTATTTT. Translating gives CSARSGTKPDTQYF.

This clonotype was seen repeatedly, ten times or more. The chain employs TRBV7-3 and TRBJ2-5, with 7 bases matching TRBD1. Germline assignment: CDR1 SGHTA and CDR2 FQGTGA. This CDR3 is 13 amino acids long. The V segment lost 5 bases and the J segment 2 bases; nucleotides outside the gene matches: 2. The CDR3 sequence: CASSRGQQETQYF. The CDR3, as DNA: TGTGCCAGCAGCAGGGGACAGCAAGAGACCCAGTACTTC.

The chain couples TRBV7-6 to TRBJ2-5, with 10 bases that match TRBD2. J lost 2 bases, V lost 2 bases, and 8 bases had no gene match. This CDR3 is 17 amino acids long. Germline V gives CDR1 SGHVS, CDR2 FNYEAQ. The CDR3 here is CASSLPPGLAVQETQYF. The CDR3 DNA reads TGTGCCAGCAGCTTACCCCCAGGACTAGCGGTTCAAGAGACCCAGTACTTC.